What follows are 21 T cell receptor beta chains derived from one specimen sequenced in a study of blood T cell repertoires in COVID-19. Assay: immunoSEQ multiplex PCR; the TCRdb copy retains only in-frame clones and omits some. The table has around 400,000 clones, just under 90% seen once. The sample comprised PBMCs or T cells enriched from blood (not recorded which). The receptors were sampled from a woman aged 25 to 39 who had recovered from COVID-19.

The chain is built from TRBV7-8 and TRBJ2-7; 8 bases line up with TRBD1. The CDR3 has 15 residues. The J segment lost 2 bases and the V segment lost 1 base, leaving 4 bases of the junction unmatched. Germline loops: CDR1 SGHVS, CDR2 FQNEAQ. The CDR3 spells CASSLGGTGAYEQYF. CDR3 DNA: TGTGCCAGCAGCTTAGGTGGGACAGGTGCCTACGAGCAGTACTTC.

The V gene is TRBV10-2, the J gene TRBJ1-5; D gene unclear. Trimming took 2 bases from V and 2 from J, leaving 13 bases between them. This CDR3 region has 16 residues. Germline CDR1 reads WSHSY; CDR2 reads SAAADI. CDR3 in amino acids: CASSEVPLRGNQPQHF. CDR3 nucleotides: TGCGCCAGCAGTGAGGTACCCCTTCGAGGCAATCAGCCCCAGCATTTT.

This CDR3 reads CASSFWREGTDTQYF. The CDR3 DNA sequence: TGTGCCAGCAGCTTCTGGCGGGAGGGCACAGATACGCAGTATTTT. V usage is TRBV5-6 and J usage is TRBJ2-3; 8 positions agree with TRBD2. CDR3 length: 15 residues. Germline trimming cut 2 bases from V and 1 base from J; bases unmatched to any gene: 3. Germline V CDR1 and CDR2: SGHDT, YYEEEE.

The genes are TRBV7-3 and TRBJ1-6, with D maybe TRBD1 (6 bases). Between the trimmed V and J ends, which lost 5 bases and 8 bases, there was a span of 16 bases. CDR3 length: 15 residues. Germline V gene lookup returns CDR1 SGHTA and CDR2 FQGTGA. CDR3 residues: CASSQQGMEDSPLHF. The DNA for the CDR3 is TGTGCCAGCAGCCAACAGGGTATGGAGGATTCACCCCTCCACTTT.

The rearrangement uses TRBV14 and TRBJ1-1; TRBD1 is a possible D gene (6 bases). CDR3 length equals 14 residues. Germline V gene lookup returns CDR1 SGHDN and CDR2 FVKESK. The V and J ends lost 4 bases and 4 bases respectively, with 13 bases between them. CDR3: CASSLRGWGTEAFF. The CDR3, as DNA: TGTGCCAGCAGCCTCAGGGGATGGGGCACTGAAGCTTTCTTT.

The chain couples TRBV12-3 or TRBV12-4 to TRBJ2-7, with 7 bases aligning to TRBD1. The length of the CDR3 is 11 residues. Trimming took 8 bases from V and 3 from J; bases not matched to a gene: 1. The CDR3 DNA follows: TGTGCCAGCGGACAGGTCTACGAGCAGTACTTC. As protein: CASGQVYEQYF.

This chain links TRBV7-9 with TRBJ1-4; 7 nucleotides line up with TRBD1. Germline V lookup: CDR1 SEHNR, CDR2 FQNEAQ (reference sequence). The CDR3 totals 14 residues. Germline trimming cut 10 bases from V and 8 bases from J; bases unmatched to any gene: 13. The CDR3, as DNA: TGTGCCATTGACAGGGCTCGAGGCGAAGAAAAACTGTTTTTT. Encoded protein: CAIDRARGEEKLFF.

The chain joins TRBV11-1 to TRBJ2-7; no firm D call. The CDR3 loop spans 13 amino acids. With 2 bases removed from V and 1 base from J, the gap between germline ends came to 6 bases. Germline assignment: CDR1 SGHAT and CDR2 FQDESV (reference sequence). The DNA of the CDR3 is TGTGCCAGCAGCTTATCCCGTTCCTACGAGCAGTACTTC. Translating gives CASSLSRSYEQYF.

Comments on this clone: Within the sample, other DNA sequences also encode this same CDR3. The CDR3 protein is CASSPRGEETQYF. CDR3 nucleotide sequence: TGTGCCAGCTCACCTCGGGGAGAAGAGACCCAGTACTTC. The chain joins TRBV18 to TRBJ2-5, with a weak D call TRBD2 (5 bases). This CDR3 spans 13 amino acids. The ends were cut back, 3 bases at V and 3 bases at J, with 8 bases in the middle. Germline loops: CDR1 KGHSH, CDR2 LQKENI.

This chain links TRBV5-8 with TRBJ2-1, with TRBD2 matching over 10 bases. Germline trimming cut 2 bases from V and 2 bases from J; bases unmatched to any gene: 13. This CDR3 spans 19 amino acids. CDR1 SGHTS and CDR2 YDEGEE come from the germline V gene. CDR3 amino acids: CASSLRSLAGDGTYNEQFF. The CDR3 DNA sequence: TGTGCCAGCAGCTTAAGATCGCTAGCGGGAGATGGGACCTACAATGAGCAGTTCTTC.

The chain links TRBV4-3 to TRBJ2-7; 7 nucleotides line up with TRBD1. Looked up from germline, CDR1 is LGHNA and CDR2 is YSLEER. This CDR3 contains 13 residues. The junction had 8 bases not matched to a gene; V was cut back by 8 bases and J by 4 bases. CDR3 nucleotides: TGCGCCAGCGCTCCATGGACAGGATACGAGCAGTACTTC. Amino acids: CASAPWTGYEQYF.

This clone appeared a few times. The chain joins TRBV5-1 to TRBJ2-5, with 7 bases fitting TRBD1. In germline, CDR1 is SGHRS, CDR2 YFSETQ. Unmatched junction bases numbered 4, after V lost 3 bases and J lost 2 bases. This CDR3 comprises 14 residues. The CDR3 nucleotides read TGCGCCAGCAGCTCTGGACAGGAGCAAGAGACCCAGTACTTC. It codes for CASSSGQEQETQYF.

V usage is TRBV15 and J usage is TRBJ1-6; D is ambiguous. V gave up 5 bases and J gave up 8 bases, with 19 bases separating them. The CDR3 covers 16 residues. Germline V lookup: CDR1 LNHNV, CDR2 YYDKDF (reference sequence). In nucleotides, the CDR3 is TGTGCCACCAGCCTGGGGAGGCGCCTTTCGGATTCACCCCTCCACTTT. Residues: CATSLGRRLSDSPLHF.

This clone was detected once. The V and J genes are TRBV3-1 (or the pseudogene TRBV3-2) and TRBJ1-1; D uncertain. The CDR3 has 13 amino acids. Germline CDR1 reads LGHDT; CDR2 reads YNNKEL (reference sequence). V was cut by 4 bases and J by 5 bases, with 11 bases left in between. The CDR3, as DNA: TGTGCCAGCAGCCTGGTAGGGAGGACTGAAGCTTTCTTT. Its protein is CASSLVGRTEAFF.

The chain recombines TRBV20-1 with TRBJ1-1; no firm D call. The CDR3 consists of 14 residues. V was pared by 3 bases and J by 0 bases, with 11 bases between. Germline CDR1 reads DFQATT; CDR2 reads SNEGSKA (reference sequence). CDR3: CSASGNRVNTEAFF. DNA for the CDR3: TGCAGTGCTAGTGGTAACAGAGTGAACACTGAAGCTTTCTTT.

CDR3 sequence (DNA): TGCGCCAGCAGCGGGGGGGACAAAGAGACCCAGTACTTC. Its translation: CASSGGDKETQYF. V gene TRBV5-1 combines with J gene TRBJ2-5, with D maybe TRBD2 (7 bases). V lost 4 bases and J lost 3, with 10 bases in between. CDR3 length: 13 amino acids. Germline V CDR1 and CDR2: SGHRS, YFSETQ.

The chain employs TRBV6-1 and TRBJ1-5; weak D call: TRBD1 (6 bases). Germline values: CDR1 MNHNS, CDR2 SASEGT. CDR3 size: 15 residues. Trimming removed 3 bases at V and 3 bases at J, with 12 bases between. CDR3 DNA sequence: TGTGCCAGCAGTGAGTCATGGACAGTCAATCAGCCCCAGCATTTT. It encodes CASSESWTVNQPQHF.

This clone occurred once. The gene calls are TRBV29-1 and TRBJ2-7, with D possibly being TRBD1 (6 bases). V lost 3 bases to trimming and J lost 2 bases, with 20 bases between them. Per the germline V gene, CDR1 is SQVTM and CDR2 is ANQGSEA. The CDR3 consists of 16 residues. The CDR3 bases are TGCAGCGTTGAGACGAGGGGGAACAGGCATGCCTACGAGCAGTACTTC. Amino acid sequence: CSVETRGNRHAYEQYF.

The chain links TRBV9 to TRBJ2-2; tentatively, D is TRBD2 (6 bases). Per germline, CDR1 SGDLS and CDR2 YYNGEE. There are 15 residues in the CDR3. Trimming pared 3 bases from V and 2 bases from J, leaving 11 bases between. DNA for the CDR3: TGTGCCAGCAGCGGCGGGACTTTTAACACCGGGGAGCTGTTTTTT. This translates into CASSGGTFNTGELFF.

The CDR3 region is CAISEGGLNYGYTF. DNA of the CDR3: TGTGCCATCAGTGAGGGGGGGTTGAACTATGGCTACACCTTC. The rearrangement links TRBV10-3 to TRBJ1-2, with a possible D match to TRBD1 (5 bases). The V end was cut by 2 bases, the J end by 2 bases, with 9 bases between. The CDR3 is made up of 14 amino acids. Germline V gives CDR1 ENHRY, CDR2 SYGVKD.

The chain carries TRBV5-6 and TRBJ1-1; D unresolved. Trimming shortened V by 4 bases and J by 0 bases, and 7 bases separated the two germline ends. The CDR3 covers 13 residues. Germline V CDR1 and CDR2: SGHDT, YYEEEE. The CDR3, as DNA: TGTGCCAGCAGCGTCACACTGAACACTGAAGCTTTCTTT. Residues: CASSVTLNTEAFF.